The 29 T cell receptor beta chains below were found in one sample sequenced in a study of cytomegalovirus exposure and HLA in healthy donors. 60 Vbeta and 13 Jbeta primers were used in PCR. Measured with immunoSEQ multiplex PCR; TCRdb has only the in-frame clones, and not every one. The data contain 85,000 to 100,000 clones, 64% of them singletons. The sequenced sample consisted of PBMCs. The receptors here all came from a man aged 55 to 70 in good health and CMV-seronegative.

This chain joins TRBV6-5 and TRBJ2-5, with TRBD1 matching over 9 bases. The J call is in doubt because the DNA end fits TRBJ2-7 better. CDR3 length equals 14 residues. From germline, CDR1 is MNHEY and CDR2 SVGAGI. This CDR3 is CASSLTRTGDEQYF. CDR3 in DNA: TGTGCCAGCAGCCTTACGCGGACAGGGGACGAGCAGTACTTC.

This clone was seen a handful of times. The DNA of the CDR3 is TGTGCCAGCAGTTTGTTCGTTCAGGGCGGGAAGACCCAGTACTTC. Amino acid sequence: CASSLFVQGGKTQYF. The V call is TRBV28, the J call TRBJ2-5, with D maybe TRBD2 (6 bases). CDR3 length equals 15 residues. Germline V gene sequence: CDR1 MDHEN, CDR2 SYDVKM. V was pared by 3 bases and J by 6 bases, with 17 bases between.

CDR3 sequence: CAWSGQGSRTDTQYF. CDR3 sequence (DNA): TGTGCCTGGAGTGGACAGGGTAGTAGAACAGATACGCAGTATTTT. The V and J genes are TRBV30 and TRBJ2-3, with TRBD1 matching 7 bases. CDR3 size: 15 residues. Germline V gives CDR1 GTSNPN, CDR2 SVGIG (reference sequence). V was clipped by 1 base and J by 3 bases; unmatched bases: 7.

This clone was observed a few times. The CDR3: CASSLVDETQYF. CDR3 in DNA: TGTGCCAGCAGCTTAGTAGATGAGACCCAGTACTTC. The chain has TRBV7-9 and TRBJ2-5; D not resolved. CDR3 length: 12 amino acids. Germline V gene lookup returns CDR1 SEHNR and CDR2 FQNEAQ (reference sequence). Trimming removed 1 base at V and 5 bases at J, with 5 bases between.

Ten or more counts support this clone. This sequence joins TRBV6-1 and TRBJ1-5; 7 positions match TRBD1. This CDR3 is built from 14 residues. CDR1 and CDR2 (germline): MNHNS, SASEGT. J gave up 1 base and V 10 bases, and 7 bases lay outside the gene matches. DNA for the CDR3: TGTGCCACCGACAGGGCGGGGAGCAATCAGCCCCAGCATTTT. It encodes CATDRAGSNQPQHF.

The chain recombines TRBV27 with TRBJ2-3; D might be TRBD2 (5 bases). The CDR3 loop spans 14 amino acids. In germline, CDR1 is MNHEY, CDR2 SMNVEV (reference sequence). V lost 6 bases and J 4 bases, leaving 14 bases between the germline ends. CDR3 region: CASRWSLAPDTQYF. CDR3 nucleotides: TGTGCCAGCAGGTGGTCGTTAGCGCCAGATACGCAGTATTTT.

This clone has more than one count but fewer than ten. DNA of the CDR3: TGCAGCGTTGAATCGGGGACTTCTAATACGCAGTATTTT. Translation: CSVESGTSNTQYF. The chain carries TRBV29-1 and TRBJ2-3, with a tentative D call TRBD2 (6 bases). Germline CDR1 SQVTM, CDR2 ANQGSEA. The CDR3 sequence is 13 residues long. Trimming took off 2 bases at V and 7 bases at J, with 13 bases between the two ends.

This clone came up a few times. This rearrangement joins TRBV9 to TRBJ1-3; 10 bases match TRBD1. There are 15 residues in the CDR3. After removal of 4 bases from V and 8 bases from J, the junction contained 9 bases not matched to a gene. Germline V lookup: CDR1 SGDLS, CDR2 YYNGEE. DNA for the CDR3: TGTGCCAGCAGCTCTTCGACAGGGGGCAGGGACACCATATATTTT. Translating it yields CASSSSTGGRDTIYF.

CDR3 coding DNA: TGCGCCAGCAGCTTGGAGGGCACAGGGTCCGTCGAGCAGTACTTC. Translation gives CASSLEGTGSVEQYF. The chain recombines TRBV5-1 with TRBJ2-7, with a tentative D call TRBD1 (6 bases). Trimming removed 0 bases at V and 6 bases at J, with 16 bases between. The CDR3 spans 15 residues. CDR1 SGHRS and CDR2 YFSETQ come from the germline V gene.

The V and J genes are TRBV19 and TRBJ2-3; D remains ambiguous. The CDR3 runs 15 residues. Germline CDR1 and CDR2: LNHDA and SQIVND (reference sequence). V lost 1 base, J lost 0 bases, and 8 bases lay in between. The CDR3 here is CASSIGHGSTDTQYF. CDR3 nucleotides: TGTGCCAGTAGTATAGGGCACGGGAGCACAGATACGCAGTATTTT.

This chain uses TRBV10-3 with TRBJ2-2; 10 bases align to TRBD2. J gave up 0 bases and V 6 bases, and 4 bases lay outside the gene matches. Germline V gives CDR1 ENHRY, CDR2 SYGVKD. The CDR3 is made up of 16 amino acids. The DNA for the CDR3 is TGTGCCATCAGGGGGACTAGCGACGCGAACACCGGGGAGCTGTTTTTT. It translates to CAIRGTSDANTGELFF.

The J gene is TRBJ1-1, the V gene TRBV28; D gene unclear. This CDR3 contains 15 residues. From germline, CDR1 is MDHEN and CDR2 SYDVKM. Trimming shortened V by 7 bases and J by 4 bases, and 19 bases separated the two germline ends. CDR3 bases: TGTGCCAGCACCCTCCCCCCGGGTGTGGGCACTGAAGCTTTCTTT. This sequence encodes CASTLPPGVGTEAFF.

This sequence joins TRBV19 and TRBJ2-7; 8 nucleotides agree with TRBD1. There are 14 residues in the CDR3. With V trimmed by 2 bases and J by 5 bases, 5 bases remained unmatched. CDR1 and CDR2 (germline): LNHDA, SQIVND (reference sequence). CDR3 in amino acids: CASSISRGLDEQYF. CDR3 nucleotide sequence: TGTGCCAGTAGTATAAGCAGGGGGCTCGACGAGCAGTACTTC.

The chain has TRBV7-6 and TRBJ2-5; TRBD1 is a possible D gene (6 bases). The V gene's germline CDR1 is SGHVS and CDR2 FNYEAQ. This CDR3 region has 16 residues. V lost 3 bases and J 2 bases, leaving 16 bases between the germline ends. The CDR3 bases are TGTGCCAGCAGCTTCGGGCAGGGGTTTATGCAAGAGACCCAGTACTTC. Translated: CASSFGQGFMQETQYF.

CDR3 in DNA: TGCAGCGTTGAAGATTTAAACTCTTTGAACTATGGCTACACCTTC. It translates to CSVEDLNSLNYGYTF. This chain links TRBV29-1 with TRBJ1-2; no definite D call. Per germline, CDR1 SQVTM and CDR2 ANQGSEA. The V gene lost 0 bases and the J gene lost 2 bases, with 13 bases spanning the gap. The CDR3 sequence is 15 residues long.

The chain carries TRBV6-5 and TRBJ1-6; a weak D match, TRBD1 (5 bases). The germline V gene has CDR1 MNHEY and CDR2 SVGAGI. Between the trimmed V and J ends, which lost 5 bases and 17 bases, there was a span of 13 bases. The CDR3 totals 11 residues. The CDR3 sequence is CASSRGPRIHF. The CDR3, as DNA: TGTGCCAGCAGTAGGGGCCCACGTATCCACTTT.

This chain uses TRBV11-2 with TRBJ2-7; a weak D match, TRBD1 (6 bases). Germline CDR1 is SGHAT and CDR2 is FQNNGV. V lost 5 bases to trimming and J lost 4 bases, with 9 bases between them. The CDR3 consists of 12 residues. The CDR3 region is CASSLQGYEQYF. The CDR3, as DNA: TGTGCCAGCAGCCTACAGGGATACGAGCAGTACTTC.

This sequence joins TRBV6-6 and TRBJ1-4, with D perhaps TRBD1 (6 bases). Germline lookup yields CDR1 MNHNY and CDR2 SVGAGI (reference sequence). This CDR3 comprises 15 residues. The V end lost 3 bases, the J end lost 0 bases, and 8 bases lay between the germline ends. CDR3 bases: TGTGCCAGCAGTTATCCAGGGGCAACTAATGAAAAACTGTTTTTT. Translation: CASSYPGATNEKLFF.

This clone was counted between two and nine times. The gene calls are TRBV28 and TRBJ1-5; 7 nucleotides agree with TRBD1. Germline V gives CDR1 MDHEN, CDR2 SYDVKM. V lost 7 bases, J lost 3 bases, and 9 bases stayed unmatched. The CDR3 runs 15 residues. The CDR3: CASINEGQNNQPQHF. The DNA for the CDR3 is TGTGCCAGCATAAACGAGGGACAGAACAATCAGCCCCAGCATTTT.

The chain has TRBV5-8 and TRBJ1-1; possibly TRBD1 for D (6 bases). CDR1 is SGHTS and CDR2 is YDEGEE in the germline V gene. The V end was cut by 1 base, the J end by 9 bases, with 13 bases between. The CDR3 totals 13 residues. CDR3 residues: CASSLRGGWKAFF. The CDR3 DNA sequence: TGTGCCAGCAGCTTGCGGGGGGGCTGGAAAGCTTTCTTT.

The rearrangement links TRBV7-2 to TRBJ2-1, with 7 bases identical to TRBD2. Per germline, CDR1 SGHTA and CDR2 FQGNSA. This CDR3 contains 15 residues. J was trimmed by 7 bases and V by 2 bases; bases with no gene match: 8. The CDR3 reads CASSLTSAVINEQFF. Here the CDR3 DNA reads TGTGCCAGCAGCTTAACTAGCGCAGTAATTAATGAGCAGTTCTTC. Complete variable domain (other parts from reference TRBV7-2 and TRBJ2-1): GAGVSQSPSNKVTEKGKDVELRCDPISGHTALYWYRQSLGQGLEFLIYFQGNSAPDKSGLPSDRFSAERTGGSVSTLTIQRTQQEDSAVYLCASSLTSAVINEQFFGPGTRLTVL.

The chain links TRBV28 to TRBJ2-2, with 7 bases lining up with TRBD1. V lost 6 bases to trimming and J lost 4 bases; unmatched junction nucleotides: 8. Germline loops: CDR1 MDHEN, CDR2 SYDVKM. The CDR3 length is 15 residues. The CDR3 sequence is CASRVRQGTTGELFF. The CDR3 coding sequence is TGTGCCAGCAGAGTACGACAGGGTACCACCGGGGAGCTGTTTTTT.

V usage is TRBV5-3 and J usage is TRBJ2-1; D might be TRBD2 (6 bases). TRBV5-3 is given ORF status, its function remaining uncertain. There are 13 residues in the CDR3. The V and J ends lost 2 bases and 5 bases respectively, with 8 bases between them. Here the CDR3 reads CARSFPGDNEQFF. CDR3 in DNA: TGTGCCAGAAGCTTCCCGGGGGACAATGAGCAGTTCTTC.

This clone is a singleton in its sample. The chain employs TRBV6-1 and TRBJ2-7; D might be TRBD1 (5 bases). Per the germline V gene, CDR1 is MNHNS and CDR2 is SASEGT. The CDR3 is 16 residues long. Trimming stripped 2 bases from V and 2 bases from J, with 16 bases between. The CDR3 loop reads CASSETVWGGPYEQYF. CDR3 nucleotide sequence: TGTGCCAGCAGTGAAACCGTTTGGGGCGGACCCTACGAGCAGTACTTC.

The chain links TRBV11-2 to TRBJ1-3; D is perhaps TRBD1 (5 bases). CDR1 is SGHAT and CDR2 is FQNNGV in the germline V gene. Trimming shortened V by 3 bases and J by 2 bases, and 11 bases separated the two germline ends. This CDR3 region has 15 residues. CDR3 sequence reads: CASSLGQRAGNTIYF. The DNA of the CDR3 is TGTGCCAGCAGCTTGGGGCAGCGAGCTGGAAACACCATATATTTT.

This clone turned up a few times. V usage is TRBV19 and J usage is TRBJ2-5; a possible D gene is TRBD2 (5 bases). This CDR3 is built from 12 residues. V gave up 8 bases and J gave up 7 bases, with 14 bases separating them. Germline lookup yields CDR1 LNHDA and CDR2 SQIVND (reference sequence). The CDR3 DNA sequence: TGTGCCAGTGGGAGAACCCTGGGGACCCAGTACTTC. It specifies CASGRTLGTQYF.

This clone was seen more than once but under ten times. V gene TRBV11-2 combines with J gene TRBJ2-2; 11 nucleotides match TRBD2. CDR1 and CDR2 from the germline V gene are SGHAT and FQNNGV. V trimming: 6 bases; J trimming: 5 bases; junction bases outside the gene matches: 5. CDR3 length: 15 amino acids. The CDR3 loop reads CASRGTSGFTGELFF. The DNA for the CDR3 is TGTGCCAGCAGGGGGACTAGCGGTTTTACCGGGGAGCTGTTTTTT.

This chain uses TRBV7-9 with TRBJ1-5, with D unresolved. This CDR3 region has 15 residues. Germline V gives CDR1 SEHNR, CDR2 FQNEAQ (reference sequence). V dropped 3 bases and J dropped 2 bases, with 11 bases sitting between them. The CDR3 is CASSLDGIGNQPQHF. In DNA, the CDR3 is TGTGCCAGCAGCTTGGACGGGATTGGCAATCAGCCCCAGCATTTT.

The CDR3, as DNA: TGTGCCAGCAGCTTAGCAGGGACAGGGGGCAGGTCACCCCTCCACTTT. Its translation is CASSLAGTGGRSPLHF. The chain uses TRBV11-1 and TRBJ1-6; TRBD1 matches 12 bases. The CDR3 loop spans 16 amino acids. From germline, CDR1 is SGHAT and CDR2 FQDESV (reference sequence). V trimming: 0 bases; J trimming: 10 bases; junction bases outside the gene matches: 4. Full variable domain (outside the CDR3, taken from reference TRBV11-1 and TRBJ1-6): EAEVAQSPRYKITEKSQAVAFWCDPISGHATLYWYRQILGQGPELLVQFQDESVVDDSQLPKDRFSAERLKGVDSTLKIQPAELGDSAMYLCASSLAGTGGRSPLHFGNGTRLTVT.